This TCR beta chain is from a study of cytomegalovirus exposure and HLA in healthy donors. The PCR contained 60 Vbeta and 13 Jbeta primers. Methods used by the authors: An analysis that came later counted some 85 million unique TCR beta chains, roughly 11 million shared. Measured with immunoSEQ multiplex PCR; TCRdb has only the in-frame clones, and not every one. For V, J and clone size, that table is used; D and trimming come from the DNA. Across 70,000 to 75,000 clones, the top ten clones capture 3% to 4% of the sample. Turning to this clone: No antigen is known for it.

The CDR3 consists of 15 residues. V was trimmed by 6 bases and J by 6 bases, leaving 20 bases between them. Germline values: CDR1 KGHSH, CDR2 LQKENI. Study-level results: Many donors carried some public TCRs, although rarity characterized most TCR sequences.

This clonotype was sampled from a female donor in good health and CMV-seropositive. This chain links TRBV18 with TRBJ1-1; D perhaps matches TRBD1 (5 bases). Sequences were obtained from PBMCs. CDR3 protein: CASSPTQRGEAEAFF. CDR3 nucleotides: TGTGCCAGCTCGCCCACCCAGCGAGGGGAGGCTGAAGCTTTCTTT.